This entry lists 6 T cell receptor beta chains sequenced from one sample in a study of tumor and adjacent non-tumor tissue in lung cancer. RNA was extracted from bulk tissue without any cell sorting. Distant lung tissue was collected more than 3 cm away from the tumor edge. The library came from three nested PCR rounds adapted from ARM-PCR protocols. From the multiplex PCR reads, TCRdb called clonotypes with MiXCR, one entry per CDR3 protein. Counted here are about 75,000 distinct CDR3 sequences, under 70% occurring once; the ten biggest clones make up 28%. Specimen: distant non-tumor lung tissue. The source of these receptors is a woman aged 50 to 60 with non-small cell lung cancer.

This clonotype has more than one count but fewer than ten. The chain has TRBV12-3 or TRBV12-4 and TRBJ1-6, with D unresolved. This CDR3 spans 15 amino acids. With 8 bases removed from V and 7 bases from J, the gap between germline ends came to 18 bases. Here the CDR3 DNA reads TGTGCCAGCTCCTTTAGGGAGGCTCAGAATTCACCCCTCCACTTT. This translates into CASSFREAQNSPLHF.

V is TRBV20-1 and J is TRBJ2-5; the D call may be TRBD1 or TRBD2 (5 bases each). The CDR3 contains 14 residues. V dropped 2 bases and J dropped 5 bases, with 15 bases sitting between them. Germline CDR1 DFQATT, CDR2 SNEGSKA (reference sequence). CDR3: CSARTGAVQETQYF. The CDR3 region has the DNA TGCAGTGCTAGAACCGGGGCAGTCCAGGAGACCCAGTACTTC.

This clonotype has at least ten counts. V and J are TRBV6-6 and TRBJ2-7; D may be TRBD1 (5 bases). Germline assignment: CDR1 MNHNY and CDR2 SVGAGI (reference sequence). V was trimmed by 6 bases and J by 1 base, leaving 13 bases between them. This CDR3 region has 14 residues. The CDR3 DNA sequence: TGTGCCAGCAGAAATGCGGACATGTCCTACGAGCAGTACTTC. It codes for CASRNADMSYEQYF.

This chain uses TRBV10-2 with TRBJ1-1; maybe TRBD1 (6 bases). CDR3 length equals 16 residues. From germline, CDR1 is WSHSY and CDR2 SAAADI. Deletions cut 7 bases from V and 5 bases from J, with 23 bases between. The CDR3, as DNA: TGCGCCAGCAATGATTATGGGGGGACAACGAGGACTGAAGCTTTCTTT. This codes for CASNDYGGTTRTEAFF.

The chain joins TRBV11-2 to TRBJ2-1; the D gene could be TRBD1 or TRBD2 (5 bases each). This CDR3 contains 17 residues. Germline V gene sequence: CDR1 SGHAT, CDR2 FQNNGV. The V end lost 10 bases, the J end lost 10 bases, and 32 bases lay between the germline ends. This chain's CDR3 is CANRLTLPGRTPGEQFF. DNA for the CDR3: TGTGCCAACCGCTTAACCCTTCCGGGACGGACGCCGGGGGAGCAGTTCTTC.

As to this clonotype: Given the absence of the conserved phenylalanine or tryptophan at the CDR3 end, a read error is likely. The chain combines TRBV11-2 with TRBJ2-1; 7 bases are shared with TRBD2. The CDR3 is made up of 16 amino acids. Trimming took 6 bases from V and 7 from J; bases not matched to a gene: 15. The V gene's germline CDR1 is SGHAT and CDR2 FQNNGV. In DNA form, the CDR3 reads TGTGCCAGCAGTTTAAGTGGCGGGAGCCTTTATAATGAGCAGTTCCTC. As protein: CASSLSGGSLYNEQFL.